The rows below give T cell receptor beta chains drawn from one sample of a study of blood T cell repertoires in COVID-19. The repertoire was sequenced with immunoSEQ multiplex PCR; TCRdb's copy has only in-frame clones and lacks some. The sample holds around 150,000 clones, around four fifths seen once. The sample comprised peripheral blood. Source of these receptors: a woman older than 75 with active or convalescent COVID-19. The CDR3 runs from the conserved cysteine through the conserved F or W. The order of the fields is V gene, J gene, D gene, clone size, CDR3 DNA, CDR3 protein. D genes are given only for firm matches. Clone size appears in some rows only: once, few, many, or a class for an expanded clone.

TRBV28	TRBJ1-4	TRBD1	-	TGTGCCAGCAGCCGACAGGGGTTTTCAACTAATGAAAAACTGTTTTTT	CASSRQGFSTNEKLFF
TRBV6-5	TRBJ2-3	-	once	TGTGCCAGCAGTTATCGGCAGGGGATCCCAGATACGCAGTATTTT	CASSYRQGIPDTQYF
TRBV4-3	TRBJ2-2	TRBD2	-	TGCGCCAGCAGCCGGTGGCGGGGGGACACCGGGGAGCTGTTTTTT	CASSRWRGDTGELFF
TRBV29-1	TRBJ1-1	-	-	TGCAGCGACGCCGGGAGAAACACTGAAGCTTTCTTT	CSDAGRNTEAFF
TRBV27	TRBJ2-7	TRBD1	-	TGTGCCAGCAGTCCCCCGGACAGGATCTACTCCTACGAGCAGTACTTC	CASSPPDRIYSYEQYF
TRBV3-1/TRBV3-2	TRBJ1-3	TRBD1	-	TGTGCCAGCAGCAAAGGAAACAGGGGCTCTGGAAACACCATATATTTT	CASSKGNRGSGNTIYF
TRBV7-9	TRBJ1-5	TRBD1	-	TGTGCCAGCAGCCTAGGACAGGTGAATCAGCCCCAGCATTTT	CASSLGQVNQPQHF
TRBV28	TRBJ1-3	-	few	TGTGCCAGCAGGCCGACAGTTCTAAGGGGCTCTGGAAACACCATATATTTT	CASRPTVLRGSGNTIYF
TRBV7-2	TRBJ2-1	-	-	TGTGCCAGCAGCGGGACTGTACGGGGGAGCTCCTACAATGAGCAGTTCTTC	CASSGTVRGSSYNEQFF
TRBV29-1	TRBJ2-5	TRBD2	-	TGCAGCGTTGCCCCGCTAGCGGGATCCCAAGAGACCCAGTACTTC	CSVAPLAGSQETQYF
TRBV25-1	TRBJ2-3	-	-	TGTGCCAGCAGTGGGAACAGCTACACAGATACGCAGTATTTT	CASSGNSYTDTQYF
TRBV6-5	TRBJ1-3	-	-	TGTGCCAGCAGTTACGGCAGGGATGGAAACACCATATATTTT	CASSYGRDGNTIYF
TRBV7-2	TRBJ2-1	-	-	TGTGCCAGCAGGGACAGTTATTTCTACAATGAGCAGTTCTTC	CASRDSYFYNEQFF
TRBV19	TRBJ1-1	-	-	TGTGCCAGTACCCCCGGGACATTCAACACTGAAGCTTTCTTT	CASTPGTFNTEAFF
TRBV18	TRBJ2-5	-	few	TGTGCCAGCTCACTGTTGGGACTTTCGGGAGAGACCCAGTACTTC	CASSLLGLSGETQYF
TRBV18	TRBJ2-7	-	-	TGTGCCAGCTCACCACCGATGGAGGGGAACGAGCAGTACTTC	CASSPPMEGNEQYF
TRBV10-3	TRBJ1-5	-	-	TGTGCCATCCAGGGGTATAGCAATCAGCCCCAGCATTTT	CAIQGYSNQPQHF
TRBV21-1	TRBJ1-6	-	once	TGTGCCAGCAGCCAGAACAACAGGAGCTCCTATAATTCACCCCTCCACTTT	CASSQNNRSSYNSPLHF
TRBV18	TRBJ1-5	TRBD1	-	TGTGCCAGCTCACCACAGGGGGCCAATCAGCCCCAGCATTTT	CASSPQGANQPQHF
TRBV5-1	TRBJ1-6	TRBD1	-	TGCGCCAGCAGCTTGGGGGGACAGGGAGAGAGCTCCTATAATTCACCCCTCCACTTT	CASSLGGQGESSYNSPLHF
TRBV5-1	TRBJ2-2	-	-	TGCGCCAGCAGCTTGGTTTCGGGGCGGGGGAACACCGGGGAGCTGTTTTTT	CASSLVSGRGNTGELFF
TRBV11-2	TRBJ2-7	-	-	TGTGCCAGCAGCTTAGAGCCCCCGGGATCCGGGCTATTCGAGCAGTACTTC	CASSLEPPGSGLFEQYF
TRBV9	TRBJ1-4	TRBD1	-	TGTGCCAGCGGAGTTGGGGACAGCGTAGGGGAAAAACTGTTTTTT	CASGVGDSVGEKLFF
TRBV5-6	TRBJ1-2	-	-	TGTGCCAGCAGTTCCCGGGTCCTAAAAGGCTATGGCTACACCTTC	CASSSRVLKGYGYTF
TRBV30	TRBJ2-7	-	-	TGTGCCTGGACCCCGACAGTCCCGAGCTCCTACGAGCAGTACTTC	CAWTPTVPSSYEQYF
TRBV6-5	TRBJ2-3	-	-	TGTGCCAGCAGTTCCGGGACTAGCACAGATACGCAGTATTTT	CASSSGTSTDTQYF
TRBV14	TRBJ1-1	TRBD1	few	TGTGCCAGCAGCTCGGGACAGTTTAACACTGAAGCTTTCTTT	CASSSGQFNTEAFF
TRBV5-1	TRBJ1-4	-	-	TGCGCCAGCAGCTCGGGGGACCGGGGCGAACTGTTTTTT	CASSSGDRGELFF
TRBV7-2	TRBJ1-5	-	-	TGTGCCAGCAGCTCGGACAGCTCTCGCAGTCAGCCCCAGCATTTT	CASSSDSSRSQPQHF
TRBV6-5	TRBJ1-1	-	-	TGTGCCAGCAGGGGGCCGAACACTGAAGCTTTCTTT	CASRGPNTEAFF
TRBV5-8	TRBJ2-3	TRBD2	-	TGTGCCAGCAGCTTCGGCGGGGGGCCCCCAGATACGCAGTATTTT	CASSFGGGPPDTQYF
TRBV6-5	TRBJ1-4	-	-	TGTGCCAGCGGGGGCGGTAATGAAAAACTGTTTTTT	CASGGGNEKLFF
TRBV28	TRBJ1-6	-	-	TGTGCCAGCAGTTCACGAGCTCTTAGCTCCTATAATTCACCCCTCCACTTT	CASSSRALSSYNSPLHF
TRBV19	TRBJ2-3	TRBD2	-	TGTGCCAGTAGTCCGACTAGCATTGGTTCAGATACGCAGTATTTT	CASSPTSIGSDTQYF
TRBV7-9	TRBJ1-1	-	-	TGTGCCAGCAGTTCCAAGGTCGACTCTGAAGCTTTCTTT	CASSSKVDSEAFF
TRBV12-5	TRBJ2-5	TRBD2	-	TGTGCTAGTGGTCCGGGACTATCTGGGGAGACCCAGTACTTC	CASGPGLSGETQYF
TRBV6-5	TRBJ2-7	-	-	TGTGCCAGCAGTTACTCGGGCAGGGGGGTCTACGAGCAGTACTTC	CASSYSGRGVYEQYF
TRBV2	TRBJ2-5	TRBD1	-	TGTGCCAGCAGCGGGGGGACAGGGGAGACCCAGTACTTC	CASSGGTGETQYF
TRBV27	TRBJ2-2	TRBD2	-	TGTGCCAGCAGTTTAACTAGCGGGACGAACACCGGGGAGCTGTTTTTT	CASSLTSGTNTGELFF
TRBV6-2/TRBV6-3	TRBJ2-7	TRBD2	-	TGTGCCAGCAGTCTGACTAGCGGCTCCTACGAGCAGTACTTC	CASSLTSGSYEQYF
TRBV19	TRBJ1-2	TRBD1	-	TGTGCCAGTAGTATTATCCGGGACAGGGGAGTATATGGCTACACCTTC	CASSIIRDRGVYGYTF
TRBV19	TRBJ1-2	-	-	TGTGCCAGTAGACAGACAGCAAACTATGGCTACACCTTC	CASRQTANYGYTF